The rows below give T cell receptor beta chains drawn from one sample of a study of early T cells in non-severe SARS-CoV-2 infection. TCRdb re-called the 5' RACE reads through MiXCR, storing one row per CDR3 protein. The sample records approximately 50,000 distinct CDR3 sequences, approximately 10% being singletons. The specimen sequenced was whole blood. The receptors come from an adult who was a healthcare worker with PCR-confirmed SARS-CoV-2 infection or an uninfected control (not recorded which). Both conserved end residues are part of each CDR3. Fields, in order: clone size, V gene, D gene, J gene, CDR3 DNA, CDR3 protein. The D gene is left open where the match is weak. Not every row has a clone size; where given, it reads once, few, many or a size class.

>-|TRBV7-9|-|TRBJ1-1
TGTGCCAGCGCAGCGGGGTCTGAAGCTTTCTTT
CASAAGSEAFF
>-|TRBV7-6|TRBD1|TRBJ1-1
TGTGCCAGCAGCTTAGTAACAGGGGTTGTAGCTGAAGCTTTCTTT
CASSLVTGVVAEAFF
>few|TRBV4-2|TRBD2|TRBJ2-7
TGTGCCAGCAGCCAAGATACTAGCGGGGGAACCTACGAGCAGTACTTC
CASSQDTSGGTYEQYF
>few|TRBV12-3/TRBV12-4|-|TRBJ2-1
TGTGCCAGCAGTTTAAGGTGGGATCCCCCCTACAATGAGCAGTTCTTC
CASSLRWDPPYNEQFF
>many|TRBV6-5|-|TRBJ1-1
TGTGCCAGCAGTACAGACTGGGAATGGAACACTGAAGCTTTCTTT
CASSTDWEWNTEAFF
>many|TRBV18|-|TRBJ1-1
TGTGCCAGCTCACCTACACTGGAGTTTTCCACTGAAGCTTTCTTT
CASSPTLEFSTEAFF
>few|TRBV7-2|TRBD2|TRBJ2-7
TGTGCCAGCAGCTTAGCGATTAGCGGGGTCTACGAGCAGTACTTC
CASSLAISGVYEQYF
>many|TRBV6-1|-|TRBJ1-2
TGTGCCAGCCGTGAGGATGGCTACACCTTC
CASREDGYTF
>-|TRBV20-1|TRBD2|TRBJ2-3
TGCAGTGGCATCAAGGCGGGGGGCACAGATACGCAGTATTTT
CSGIKAGGTDTQYF
>-|TRBV5-4|-|TRBJ2-7
TGTGCCAGCAGCTTTTTTGGGGAGGATTACGAGCAGTACTTC
CASSFFGEDYEQYF
>-|TRBV4-3|-|TRBJ2-1
TGCGCCAGCAGCCAAGTATCGAGCTCCTACAATGAGCAGTTCTTC
CASSQVSSSYNEQFF
>-|TRBV7-2|-|TRBJ2-5
TGTGCCAGCAGCCGAATCGATCAGCGTTTCGGAGAGACCCAGTACTTC
CASSRIDQRFGETQYF
>many|TRBV3-1|-|TRBJ1-6
TGTGCCAGCAGTCTCAGCAGCCGAGGGTCCCTCCACTTT
CASSLSSRGSLHF
>-|TRBV9|-|TRBJ2-1
TGTGCCAGCAGCGTACTGGGAGGAGGATACAATGAGCAGTTCTTC
CASSVLGGGYNEQFF
>once|TRBV14|-|TRBJ2-5
TGTGCCAGCAGCCAGCGATTTCGAGAGACCCAGTACTTC
CASSQRFRETQYF
>many|TRBV18|-|TRBJ2-1
TGTGCCAGCTCACCAATGGGACGGGGCGAGCAGTTCTTC
CASSPMGRGEQFF
>many|TRBV29-1|-|TRBJ1-3
TGCAGCGCTGCGGTTGGAAACACCATATATTTT
CSAAVGNTIYF
>many|TRBV4-1|-|TRBJ2-7
TGCGCCAGCAGCCAAGTAGGCAGGAAAGCCTACGAGCAGTACTTC
CASSQVGRKAYEQYF
>few|TRBV6-5|TRBD1|TRBJ2-7
TGTGCCAGCACCGACACGGGGGGGACAGGGGCCTACGAGCAGTACTTC
CASTDTGGTGAYEQYF
>-|TRBV3-1|-|TRBJ1-6
TGTGCCAGCAGGGTAGGGACCTCACCCCTCCACTTT
CASRVGTSPLHF
>many|TRBV7-2|-|TRBJ1-1
TGTGCCAGCAGCCTCCCAGGGGCCCATGCTTTCTTT
CASSLPGAHAFF
>few|TRBV7-6|-|TRBJ2-1
TGTGCCAAGCCGACCGACACAGGGAGGGTTGGAGACAATGAGCAGTTCTTC
CAKPTDTGRVGDNEQFF
>few|TRBV14|-|TRBJ1-6
TGTGCCAGCAGCCAAGCTGGGGGACATAATTCACCCCTCCACTTT
CASSQAGGHNSPLHF
>-|TRBV28|-|TRBJ2-3
TGTGCCAGCAGTAGGAGGGCCACAGATACGCAGTATTTT
CASSRRATDTQYF
>many|TRBV7-2|-|TRBJ2-4
TGTGCCAGCAGCCCACAACTTGGAGGGGACATTCAGTACTTC
CASSPQLGGDIQYF
>many|TRBV29-1|TRBD1|TRBJ1-2
TGCAGCGTTGACCGGGAGGGGGCCTATGGCTACACCTTC
CSVDREGAYGYTF
>few|TRBV11-2|-|TRBJ2-1
TGTGCCAGCAGCATTACGCTAGGGGCCGGGGAGCAGTTCTTC
CASSITLGAGEQFF
>-|TRBV6-2/TRBV6-3|-|TRBJ2-1
TGTGCCAGCAGCCGGGACGCCCTTAACAGCAATGAGCAGTTCTTC
CASSRDALNSNEQFF
>many|TRBV28|-|TRBJ2-7
TGTGCCAGCAGTTTACAGTTTCGTAGAGGGAGGCCTACCTACGAGCAGTACTTC
CASSLQFRRGRPTYEQYF
>many|TRBV11-2|TRBD1|TRBJ2-3
TGTGCCAGCGCATACCGGGGACAGGGCACAGATACGCAGTATTTT
CASAYRGQGTDTQYF
>many|TRBV7-9|-|TRBJ2-5
TGTGCCAGCAGCTTAGGGATAGGATTAGAGACCCAGTACTTC
CASSLGIGLETQYF
>few|TRBV7-2|TRBD2|TRBJ2-5
TGTGCCAGCAGCGTCAGACTAGCGGGAGTTGGGACCCAGTACTTC
CASSVRLAGVGTQYF
>few|TRBV5-1|-|TRBJ2-3
TGCGCCAGCAGCTTGTCTAGCGAGAGCACAGATACGCAGTATTTT
CASSLSSESTDTQYF
>many|TRBV4-2|-|TRBJ2-5
TGTGCCAGCAGCCAAGTGTGGGGGACCCAAGAGACCCAGTACTTC
CASSQVWGTQETQYF
>many|TRBV24-1|-|TRBJ2-1
TGTGCCACCAGTACGAAGAGAGGGGATGTTTACAATGAGCAGTTCTTC
CATSTKRGDVYNEQFF
>few|TRBV2|-|TRBJ2-7
TGTGCCAGCAGTCCTCAGCGGACCCTTACCTACGAGCAGTACTTC
CASSPQRTLTYEQYF
>few|TRBV20-1|TRBD1|TRBJ2-7
TGCAGTGCTATCACAGGGGGCGCCCCCTACGAGCAGTACTTC
CSAITGGAPYEQYF
>many|TRBV20-1|TRBD2|TRBJ2-7
TGCAGTGCTAGAGATCAGTATAGCGGGAACTTCTACGAGCAGTACTTC
CSARDQYSGNFYEQYF
>many|TRBV7-2|TRBD2|TRBJ2-1
TGTGCCAGCAGCCCCGTGGGGGGGAGAGGAGTGGATGAGCAGTTCTTC
CASSPVGGRGVDEQFF